Shown below are 20 T cell receptor beta chains from a single sample sequenced in a study of blood T cell repertoires in COVID-19. Repertoires were generated with immunoSEQ multiplex PCR, while TCRdb's copy carries only in-frame clones and drops some. The repertoire holds 85,000 to 110,000 clones, with 70% to 90% as singletons. The sequencing input was peripheral blood. The receptors here all came from a man in his fifties or sixties in a cohort sampled during active COVID-19.

The V and J genes are TRBV6-2 or TRBV6-3 and TRBJ1-5, with 10 bases lining up with TRBD1. The CDR3 has 16 amino acids. CDR1 MNHEY and CDR2 SVGEGT come from the germline V gene. V lost 4 bases, J lost 2 bases, and 5 bases stayed unmatched. The CDR3 reads CASSLGTGARNQPQHF. CDR3 DNA sequence: TGTGCCAGCAGTTTGGGGACAGGGGCCCGCAATCAGCCCCAGCATTTT.

The V call is TRBV29-1, the J call TRBJ1-2; TRBD1 aligns across 9 bases. V was pared by 8 bases and J by 8 bases, with 12 bases of the junction left unmatched. This CDR3 has 13 residues. Germline CDR1 SQVTM, CDR2 ANQGSEA. For the CDR3, the DNA is TGCAGCCTCCATGGGGACAGGGAGGGCGGCTACACCTTC. It yields the protein CSLHGDREGGYTF. The full variable domain, its missing parts supplied by reference TRBV29-1 and TRBJ1-2, is SAVISQKPSRDICQRGTSLTIQCQVDSQVTMMFWYRQQPGQSLTLIATANQGSEATYESGFVIDKFPISRPNLTFSTLTVSNMSPEDSSIYLCSLHGDREGGYTFGSGTRLTVV.

The genes are TRBV28 and TRBJ2-3; tentative D call: TRBD1 (5 bases). Germline CDR1 MDHEN, CDR2 SYDVKM. The CDR3 has 14 amino acids. V lost 3 bases to trimming and J lost 2 bases, with 9 bases between them. In nucleotides, the CDR3 is TGTGCCAGCAGTTTGGAGACAGCCACAGATACGCAGTATTTT. Protein sequence: CASSLETATDTQYF.

This clone has only a few counts. V is TRBV7-9 and J is TRBJ1-6; the D is unclear. CDR1 is SEHNR and CDR2 is FQNEAQ in the germline V gene (reference sequence). V was clipped by 5 bases and J by 10 bases, with 9 bases between them. The CDR3 contains 12 residues. This chain's CDR3 is CASSKAGSPLHF. DNA for the CDR3: TGTGCCAGCAGCAAAGCTGGCTCACCCCTCCACTTT.

The V and J genes are TRBV5-1 and TRBJ2-3, with 9 nucleotides matching TRBD2. The germline gives CDR1 SGHRS, CDR2 YFSETQ. Trimming cost V 0 bases and J 1 base; bases outside gene matches: 3. This CDR3 is 16 amino acids long. The CDR3 region has the DNA TGCGCCAGCAGCTTGGCCCCTAGCGGGGGCACAGATACGCAGTATTTT. As protein: CASSLAPSGGTDTQYF. Full variable domain (outside the CDR3, taken from reference TRBV5-1 and TRBJ2-3): KAGVTQTPRYLIKTRGQQVTLSCSPISGHRSVSWYQQTPGQGLQFLFEYFSETQRNKGNFPGRFSGRQFSNSRSEMNVSTLELGDSALYLCASSLAPSGGTDTQYFGPGTRLTVL.

This clone was counted between two and nine times. J is TRBJ2-1 and V is TRBV5-5, with TRBD1 matching 12 bases. The CDR3 contains 14 residues. With V trimmed by 3 bases and J by 8 bases, 3 bases remained unmatched. CDR1 is SGHKS, CDR2 YYEKEE, per germline (reference sequence). CDR3 DNA: TGTGCCAGCAGCTGGGGACAGGGGGCCTATGAGCAGTTCTTC. Its protein is CASSWGQGAYEQFF. Drawing the rest from reference TRBV5-5 and TRBJ2-1, the complete variable domain is DAGVTQSPTHLIKTRGQQVTLRCSPISGHKSVSWYQQVLGQGPQFIFQYYEKEERGRGNFPDRFSARQFPNYSSELNVNALLLGDSALYLCASSWGQGAYEQFFGPGTRLTVL.

The genes are TRBV7-6 and TRBJ2-3, with 8 bases lining up with TRBD2. CDR1 is SGHVS, CDR2 FNYEAQ, per germline. This CDR3 has 17 amino acids. Trimming took 1 base from V and 1 from J; bases not matched to a gene: 7. As DNA, the CDR3 is TGTGCCAGCAGCTTAGACGTTAGCGGGGCTGGCACAGATACGCAGTATTTT. It is translated as CASSLDVSGAGTDTQYF. Combining the CDR3 with reference TRBV7-6 and TRBJ2-3 gives the whole variable domain GAGVSQSPRYKVTKRGQDVALRCDPISGHVSLYWYRQALGQGPEFLTYFNYEAQQDKSGLPNDRFSAERPEGSISTLTIQRTEQRDSAMYRCASSLDVSGAGTDTQYFGPGTRLTVL.

V gene TRBV5-1 combines with J gene TRBJ2-7; D may be TRBD2 (6 bases). The CDR3 is 13 residues long. Trimming left V 5 bases short and J 6 bases short, with 15 bases between. The germline CDR1 and CDR2 sequences are SGHRS and YFSETQ. The CDR3 region has the DNA TGCGCCAGCAGGAAAATCGGGGGTTCCGAGCAGTACTTC. It encodes CASRKIGGSEQYF.

The chain recombines TRBV6-5 with TRBJ2-7, with 10 bases fitting TRBD1. The length of the CDR3 is 15 residues. The germline CDR1 and CDR2 sequences are MNHEY and SVGAGI. The V and J ends lost 7 bases and 4 bases, in that order; junction bases with no gene match: 10. The CDR3 sequence: CASTRQGANPYEQYV. The DNA of the CDR3 is TGTGCCAGCACCAGACAGGGGGCGAACCCTTACGAGCAGTACGTC.

The chain employs TRBV29-1 and TRBJ1-4; 7 bases are a match to TRBD1. Looked up from germline, CDR1 is SQVTM and CDR2 is ANQGSEA. The CDR3 spans 12 residues. With V trimmed by 7 bases and J by 14 bases, 13 bases remained unmatched. CDR3 sequence (DNA): TGCAGCGCCACGACCCCCTCAGGGGGGCTGTTTTTT. Protein: CSATTPSGGLFF.

The gene calls are TRBV18 and TRBJ1-6; D perhaps matches TRBD1 (5 bases). The ends were cut back, 8 bases at V and 7 bases at J, with 12 bases in the middle. There are 13 residues in the CDR3. Germline CDR1 KGHSH, CDR2 LQKENI. CDR3 residues: CASTDQGNSPLHF. The CDR3 nucleotides read TGTGCCAGCACGGACCAGGGAAATTCACCCCTCCACTTT.

The J gene is TRBJ1-1, the V gene TRBV7-2; D may be TRBD1 (6 bases). With 0 bases removed from V and 1 base from J, the gap between germline ends came to 27 bases. Germline V gene lookup returns CDR1 SGHTA and CDR2 FQGNSA. The CDR3 contains 21 residues. This CDR3 reads CASSLASRGSELDQRNTEAFF. The CDR3 DNA sequence: TGTGCCAGCAGCTTAGCTTCCAGGGGAAGTGAGCTGGACCAGAGGAACACTGAAGCTTTCTTT.

This chain joins TRBV10-3 and TRBJ2-5; 15 positions agree with TRBD2. J gave up 4 bases and V 0 bases, and 6 bases lay outside the gene matches. The CDR3 sequence is 18 residues long. Germline V lookup: CDR1 ENHRY, CDR2 SYGVKD. As DNA, the CDR3 is TGTGCCATCAGTGAGTCGAAGGGACTAGCGGGGGGATCAGAGACCCAGTACTTC. This codes for CAISESKGLAGGSETQYF.

J is TRBJ2-2 and V is TRBV5-1, with a possible D match to TRBD1 (5 bases). The CDR3 sequence is 15 residues long. Between the trimmed V and J ends, which lost 1 base and 3 bases, there was a span of 10 bases. Germline assignment: CDR1 SGHRS and CDR2 YFSETQ. The CDR3 here is CASSLMGRDTGELFF. The CDR3 region has the DNA TGCGCCAGCAGCTTGATGGGGCGCGACACCGGGGAGCTGTTTTTT. Together with reference TRBV5-1 and TRBJ2-2, the CDR3 gives the full variable domain: KAGVTQTPRYLIKTRGQQVTLSCSPISGHRSVSWYQQTPGQGLQFLFEYFSETQRNKGNFPGRFSGRQFSNSRSEMNVSTLELGDSALYLCASSLMGRDTGELFFGEGSRLTVL.

This chain uses TRBV7-3 with TRBJ2-1; 9 bases are a match to TRBD2. CDR1 and CDR2 (germline): SGHTA, FQGTGA. Unmatched junction bases numbered 3, after V lost 0 bases and J lost 6 bases. This CDR3 is 15 amino acids long. The CDR3 nucleotides are TGTGCCAGCAGCTTAACTCTAGCGGGACTCAATGAGCAGTTCTTC. It encodes CASSLTLAGLNEQFF.

The J gene is TRBJ2-5, the V gene TRBV6-6; weak D call: TRBD1 (7 bases). The CDR3 has 15 residues. Between the trimmed V and J ends, which lost 3 bases and 5 bases, there was a span of 16 bases. Germline V gene data show CDR1 as MNHNY and CDR2 as SVGAGI (reference sequence). The CDR3 reads CASSYIRGVGETQYF. DNA for the CDR3: TGTGCCAGCAGTTATATCAGGGGGGTCGGGGAGACCCAGTACTTC.

This clone was recorded only once. The J gene is TRBJ1-1, the V gene TRBV11-3; a possible D gene is TRBD1 (5 bases). CDR1 SGHNT and CDR2 YENEEA come from the germline V gene. The CDR3 loop spans 17 amino acids. V was trimmed by 4 bases and J by 0 bases, leaving 18 bases between them. CDR3 nucleotide sequence: TGTGCCAGCAGCTCCGTTGCGGGGCTTTCCGTGAACACTGAAGCTTTCTTT. It is translated as CASSSVAGLSVNTEAFF.

CDR3 in DNA: TGTGCCACCAGCAGCGGGGGGAGGGCGGAAGAGACCCAGTACTTC. It specifies CATSSGGRAEETQYF. The chain recombines TRBV15 with TRBJ2-5; 7 nucleotides match TRBD2. This CDR3 spans 15 amino acids. Germline V CDR1 and CDR2: LNHNV, YYDKDF (reference sequence). Losses at the gene ends were 3 bases for V and 3 bases for J; bases not matched to a gene: 7.

The genes are TRBV25-1 and TRBJ1-2; TRBD1 matches at 8 bases. The CDR3 has 15 amino acids. From germline, CDR1 is MGHDK and CDR2 SYGVNS. Germline trimming cut 8 bases from V and 4 bases from J; bases unmatched to any gene: 12. CDR3 bases: TGTGCCAGCTCCAAGCCGGGACAGGACGTCTATGGCTACACCTTC. This codes for CASSKPGQDVYGYTF.

V and J are TRBV19 and TRBJ2-2; 8 bases align to TRBD1. The germline gives CDR1 LNHDA, CDR2 SQIVND (reference sequence). Trimming removed 9 bases from V and 2 bases from J; junction bases left unmatched: 8. The CDR3 covers 15 residues. The CDR3 nucleotides are TGTGCCAGCCTTAGGACAGGGAGAAACACCGGGGAGCTGTTTTTT. It yields the protein CASLRTGRNTGELFF.